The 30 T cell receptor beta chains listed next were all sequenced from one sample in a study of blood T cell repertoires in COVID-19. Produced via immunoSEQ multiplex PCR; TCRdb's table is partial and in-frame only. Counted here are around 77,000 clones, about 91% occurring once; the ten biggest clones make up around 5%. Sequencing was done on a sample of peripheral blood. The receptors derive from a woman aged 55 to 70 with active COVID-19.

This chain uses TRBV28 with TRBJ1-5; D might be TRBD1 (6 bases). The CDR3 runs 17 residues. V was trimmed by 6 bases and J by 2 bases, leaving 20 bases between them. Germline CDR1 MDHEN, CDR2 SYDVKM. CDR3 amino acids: CASRKAREAGGNQPQHF. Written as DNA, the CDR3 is TGTGCCAGCAGGAAAGCCCGGGAGGCAGGGGGCAATCAGCCCCAGCATTTT.

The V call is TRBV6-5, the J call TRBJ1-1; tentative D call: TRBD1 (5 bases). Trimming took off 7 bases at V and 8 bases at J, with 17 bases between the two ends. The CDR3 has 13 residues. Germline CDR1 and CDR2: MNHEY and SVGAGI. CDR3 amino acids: CASTRSAGGEAFF. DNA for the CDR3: TGTGCCAGCACCCGGTCCGCCGGGGGAGAAGCTTTCTTT.

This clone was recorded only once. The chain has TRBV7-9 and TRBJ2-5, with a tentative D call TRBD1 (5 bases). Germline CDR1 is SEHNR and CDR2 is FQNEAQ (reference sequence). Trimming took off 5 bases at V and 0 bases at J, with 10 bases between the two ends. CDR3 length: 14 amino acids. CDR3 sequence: CASSLRQNQETQYF. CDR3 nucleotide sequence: TGTGCCAGCAGCCTTAGACAGAACCAAGAGACCCAGTACTTC.

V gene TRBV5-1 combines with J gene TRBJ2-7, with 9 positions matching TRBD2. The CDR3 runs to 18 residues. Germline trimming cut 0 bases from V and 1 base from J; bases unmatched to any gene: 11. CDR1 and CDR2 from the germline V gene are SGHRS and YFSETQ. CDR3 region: CASSLDPLSGSQSYEQYF. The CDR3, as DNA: TGCGCCAGCAGCTTGGATCCACTTAGCGGGAGTCAATCCTACGAGCAGTACTTC.

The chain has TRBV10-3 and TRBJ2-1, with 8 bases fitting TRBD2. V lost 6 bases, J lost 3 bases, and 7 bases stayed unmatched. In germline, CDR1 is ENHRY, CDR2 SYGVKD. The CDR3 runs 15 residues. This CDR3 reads CAISELADIYNEQFF. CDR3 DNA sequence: TGTGCCATCAGCGAACTAGCGGATATCTACAATGAGCAGTTCTTC.

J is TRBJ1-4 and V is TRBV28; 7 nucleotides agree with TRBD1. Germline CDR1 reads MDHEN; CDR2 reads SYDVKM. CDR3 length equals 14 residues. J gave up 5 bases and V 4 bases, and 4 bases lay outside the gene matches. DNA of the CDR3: TGTGCCAGCAGTTCGACAGGGCCCAATGAAAAACTGTTTTTT. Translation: CASSSTGPNEKLFF.

For the CDR3, the DNA is TGTGCCAGCAGCCCACAACCACGGATGGGACTAGCGGGAGGAAACATTCAGTACTTC. Translating it yields CASSPQPRMGLAGGNIQYF. This sequence joins TRBV7-9 and TRBJ2-4; 15 bases are a match to TRBD2. J lost 6 bases, V lost 5 bases, and 14 bases had no gene match. Looked up from germline, CDR1 is SEHNR and CDR2 is FQNEAQ (reference sequence). This CDR3 has 19 amino acids.

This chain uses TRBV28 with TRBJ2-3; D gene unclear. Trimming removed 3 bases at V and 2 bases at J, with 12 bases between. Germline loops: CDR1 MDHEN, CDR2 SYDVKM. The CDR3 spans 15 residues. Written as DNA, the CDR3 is TGTGCCAGCAGTTTTAATTCCCGACTCACAGATACGCAGTATTTT. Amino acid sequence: CASSFNSRLTDTQYF.

CDR3 nucleotide sequence: TGTGCCATCGCTAGCGGGAGTGTGTCAGATACGCAGTATTTT. Residues: CAIASGSVSDTQYF. The chain uses TRBV10-3 and TRBJ2-3; 10 bases match TRBD2. Trimming removed 8 bases from V and 4 bases from J; junction bases left unmatched: 6. This CDR3 region has 14 residues. From germline, CDR1 is ENHRY and CDR2 SYGVKD.

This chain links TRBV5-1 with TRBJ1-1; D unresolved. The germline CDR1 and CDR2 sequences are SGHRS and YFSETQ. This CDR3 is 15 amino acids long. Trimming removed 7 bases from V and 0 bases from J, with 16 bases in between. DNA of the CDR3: TGCGCCAGCGAATCCGGGAGCACCATGAACACTGAAGCTTTCTTT. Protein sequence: CASESGSTMNTEAFF.

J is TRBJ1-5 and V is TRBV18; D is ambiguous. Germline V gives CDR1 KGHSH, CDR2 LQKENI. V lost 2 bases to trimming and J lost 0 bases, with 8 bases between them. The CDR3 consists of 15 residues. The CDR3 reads CASSPTANSNQPQHF. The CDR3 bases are TGTGCCAGCTCACCAACAGCAAATAGCAATCAGCCCCAGCATTTT.

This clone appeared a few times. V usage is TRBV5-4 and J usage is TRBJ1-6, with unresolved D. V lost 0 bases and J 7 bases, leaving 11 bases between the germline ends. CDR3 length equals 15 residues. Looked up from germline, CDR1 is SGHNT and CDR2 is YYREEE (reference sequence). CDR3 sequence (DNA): TGTGCCAGCAGCTTGGAACACGGAGGAAATTCACCCCTCCACTTT. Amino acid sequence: CASSLEHGGNSPLHF.

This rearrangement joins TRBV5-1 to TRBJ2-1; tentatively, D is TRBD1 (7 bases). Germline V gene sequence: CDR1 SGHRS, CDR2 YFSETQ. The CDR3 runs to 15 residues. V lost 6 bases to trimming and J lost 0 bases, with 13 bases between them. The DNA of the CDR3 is TGCGCCAGCAAGGAGGGACAGAGCTCCTACAATGAGCAGTTCTTC. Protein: CASKEGQSSYNEQFF.

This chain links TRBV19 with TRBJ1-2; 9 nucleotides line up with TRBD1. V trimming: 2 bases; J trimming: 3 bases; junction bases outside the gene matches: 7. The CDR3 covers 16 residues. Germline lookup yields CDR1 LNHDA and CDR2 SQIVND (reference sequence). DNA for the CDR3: TGTGCCAGTAGTATAATACAGGGGGCTGACGACTATGGCTACACCTTC. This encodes CASSIIQGADDYGYTF.

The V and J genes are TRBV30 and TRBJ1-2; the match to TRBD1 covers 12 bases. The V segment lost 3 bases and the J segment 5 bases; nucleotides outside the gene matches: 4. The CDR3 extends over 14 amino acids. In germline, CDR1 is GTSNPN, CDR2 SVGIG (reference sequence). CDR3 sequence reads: CAWSRDRGPYGYTF. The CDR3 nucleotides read TGTGCCTGGAGCCGGGACAGGGGGCCTTATGGCTACACCTTC.

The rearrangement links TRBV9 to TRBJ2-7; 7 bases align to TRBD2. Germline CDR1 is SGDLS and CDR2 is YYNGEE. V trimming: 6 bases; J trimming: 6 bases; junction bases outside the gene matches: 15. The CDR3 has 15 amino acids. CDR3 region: CASTPGGGFLGEQYF. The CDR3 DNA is TGTGCCAGCACCCCGGGCGGGGGTTTTTTGGGCGAGCAGTACTTC. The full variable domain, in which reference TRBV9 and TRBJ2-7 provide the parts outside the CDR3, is DSGVTQTPKHLITATGQRVTLRCSPRSGDLSVYWYQQSLDQGLQFLIQYYNGEERAKGNILERFSAQQFPDLHSELNLSSLELGDSALYFCASTPGGGFLGEQYFGPGTRLTVT.

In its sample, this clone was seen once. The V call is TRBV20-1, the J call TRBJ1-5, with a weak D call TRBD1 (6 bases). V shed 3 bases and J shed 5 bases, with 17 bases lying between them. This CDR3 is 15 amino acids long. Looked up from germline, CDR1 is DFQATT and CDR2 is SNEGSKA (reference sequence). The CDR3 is CSASTGSGYYQPQHF. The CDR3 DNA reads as TGCAGTGCTAGTACAGGGTCGGGATATTATCAGCCCCAGCATTTT.

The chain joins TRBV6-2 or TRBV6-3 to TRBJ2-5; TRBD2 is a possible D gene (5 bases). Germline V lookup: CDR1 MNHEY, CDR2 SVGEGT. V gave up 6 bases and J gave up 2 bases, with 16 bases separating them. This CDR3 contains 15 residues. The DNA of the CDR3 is TGTGCCAGCAGCCCACGAGGGATCGCTCAAGAGACCCAGTACTTC. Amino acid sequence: CASSPRGIAQETQYF.

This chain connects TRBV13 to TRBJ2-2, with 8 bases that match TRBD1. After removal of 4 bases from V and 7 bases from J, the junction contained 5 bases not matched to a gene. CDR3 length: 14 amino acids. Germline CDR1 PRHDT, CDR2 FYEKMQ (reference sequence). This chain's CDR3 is CASSSRGPSGELFF. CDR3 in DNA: TGTGCCAGCAGCTCCAGGGGGCCGAGCGGGGAGCTGTTTTTT.

CDR3 sequence: CATSDFPGCSEYF. CDR3 in DNA: TGTGCCACCAGTGATTTTCCCGGTTGTAGTGAGTACTTC. This chain links TRBV24-1 with TRBJ2-7; D unresolved. Germline CDR1 KGHDR, CDR2 SFDVKD. The CDR3 has 13 residues. Trimming pared 1 base from V and 11 bases from J, leaving 14 bases between.

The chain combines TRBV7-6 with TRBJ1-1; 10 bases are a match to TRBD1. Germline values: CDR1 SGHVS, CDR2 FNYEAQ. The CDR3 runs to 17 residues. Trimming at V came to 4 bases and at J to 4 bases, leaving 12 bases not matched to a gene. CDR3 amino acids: CASSSRDRGIKGTEAFF. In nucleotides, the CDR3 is TGTGCCAGCAGCTCACGGGACAGGGGAATTAAAGGCACTGAAGCTTTCTTT.

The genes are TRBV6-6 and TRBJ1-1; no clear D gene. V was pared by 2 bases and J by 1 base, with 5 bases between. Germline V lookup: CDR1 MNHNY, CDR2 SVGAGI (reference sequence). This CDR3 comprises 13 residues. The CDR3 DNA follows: TGTGCCAGCAGTTACACGGGGAACACTGAAGCTTTCTTT. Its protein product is CASSYTGNTEAFF.

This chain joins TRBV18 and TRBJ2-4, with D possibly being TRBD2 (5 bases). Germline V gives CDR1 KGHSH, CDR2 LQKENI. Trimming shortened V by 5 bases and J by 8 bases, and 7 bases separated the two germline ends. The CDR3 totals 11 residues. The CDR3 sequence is CASSGSYIQYF. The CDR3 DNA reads TGTGCCAGCTCAGGGAGTTACATTCAGTACTTC.

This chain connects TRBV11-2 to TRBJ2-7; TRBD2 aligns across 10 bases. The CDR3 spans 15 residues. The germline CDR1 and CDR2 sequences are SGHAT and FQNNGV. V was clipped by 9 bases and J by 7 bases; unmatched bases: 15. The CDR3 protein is CASRSALAGVGEQYF. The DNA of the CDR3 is TGTGCCAGTAGAAGCGCGCTAGCGGGAGTGGGTGAGCAGTACTTC.

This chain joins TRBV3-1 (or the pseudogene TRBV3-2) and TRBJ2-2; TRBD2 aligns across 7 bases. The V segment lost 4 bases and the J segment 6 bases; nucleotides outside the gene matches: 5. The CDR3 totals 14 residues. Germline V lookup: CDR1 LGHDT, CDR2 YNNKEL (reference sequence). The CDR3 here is CASSPRGVAGELFF. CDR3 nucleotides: TGTGCCAGCAGCCCCCGGGGGGTTGCCGGGGAGCTGTTTTTT.

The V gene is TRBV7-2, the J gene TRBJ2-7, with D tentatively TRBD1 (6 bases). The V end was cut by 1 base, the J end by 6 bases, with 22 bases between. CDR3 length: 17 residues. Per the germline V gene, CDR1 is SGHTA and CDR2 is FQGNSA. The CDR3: CASSLGGPRDKVAEQYF. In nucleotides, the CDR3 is TGTGCCAGCAGCTTAGGGGGCCCCCGGGACAAGGTAGCCGAGCAGTACTTC.

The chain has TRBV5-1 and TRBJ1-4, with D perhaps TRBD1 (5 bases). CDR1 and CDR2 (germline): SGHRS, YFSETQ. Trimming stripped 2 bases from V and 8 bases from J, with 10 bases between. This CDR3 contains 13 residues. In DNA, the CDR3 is TGCGCCAGCAGCTTAGGAGGGGCCGAAAAACTGTTTTTT. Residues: CASSLGGAEKLFF.

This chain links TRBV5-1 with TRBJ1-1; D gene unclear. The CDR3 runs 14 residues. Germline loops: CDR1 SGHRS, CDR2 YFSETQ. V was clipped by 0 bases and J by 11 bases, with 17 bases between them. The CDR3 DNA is TGCGCCAGCAGCTTGGTCTCTCGGGCCGGAGGCGCTTTCTTT. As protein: CASSLVSRAGGAFF.

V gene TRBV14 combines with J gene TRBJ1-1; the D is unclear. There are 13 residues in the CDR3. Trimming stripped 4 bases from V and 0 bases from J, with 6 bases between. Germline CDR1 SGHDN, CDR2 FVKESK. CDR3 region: CASSRDMNTEAFF. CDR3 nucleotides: TGTGCCAGCAGCCGAGATATGAACACTGAAGCTTTCTTT.

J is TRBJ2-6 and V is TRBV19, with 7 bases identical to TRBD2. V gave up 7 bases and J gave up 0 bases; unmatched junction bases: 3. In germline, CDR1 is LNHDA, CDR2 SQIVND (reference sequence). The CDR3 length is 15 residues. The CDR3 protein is CASTRTSSGANVLTF. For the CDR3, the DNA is TGTGCCAGTACCAGGACTAGCTCTGGGGCCAACGTCCTGACTTTC.